The entry below describes one T cell receptor (beta chain). Its antigen remains unknown. The read ends 3 residues early relative to the CDR3; the germline J gene fills the gap. The data were obtained in a study of Tregs in tolerant kidney transplant recipients. Regarding the study as a whole: In tolerant patients, donor-specific Tregs outgrew total Tregs, suggesting antigen-driven expansion.

Recipients received nonmyeloablative bone marrow transplants from related graft donors, with transient mixed chimerism. Produced via immunoSEQ multiplex PCR; TCRdb's table is partial and in-frame only. This listing includes some 15,000 clones. The CDR3 runs to 14 residues. V dropped 3 bases and J dropped 1 base, with 10 bases sitting between them. Germline lookup yields CDR1 LNHDA and CDR2 SQIVND (reference sequence). The specimen comprised CD8+ T cells from blood (PBMCs), sampled 6 months after the transplant. The receptor comes from a human patient who received a combined kidney and bone marrow transplant. The T cells may partly be graft donor cells. The chain is built from TRBV19 and TRBJ2-7, with D perhaps matching TRBD1 (5 bases). The CDR3 DNA, read in part, is TGTGCCAGTAGTATGGGTCAGGGATCCTACGAG. Translated: CASSMGQGSYE. The entire CDR3 protein reads CASSMGQGSYEQYF.